What follows are 6 T cell receptor beta chains derived from one specimen sequenced in a study of blood T cell repertoires in COVID-19. TCRdb's table, derived via immunoSEQ multiplex PCR, lists solely in-frame clones and lacks some. The table has 200,000 or so clones, around four fifths seen once; the top ten hold 15% to 20%. Sequencing input: peripheral blood. These receptors all stem from a human donor in a cohort sampled during active COVID-19.

The chain joins TRBV9 to TRBJ2-3; 11 nucleotides match TRBD2. Germline V gene sequence: CDR1 SGDLS, CDR2 YYNGEE. The length of the CDR3 is 18 residues. The V and J ends lost 1 base and 6 bases, in that order; junction bases with no gene match: 13. The CDR3 loop reads CASSVPLSGGASVDTQYF. In DNA, the CDR3 is TGTGCCAGCAGCGTACCTCTTAGCGGGGGGGCTTCAGTCGATACGCAGTATTTT.

The chain recombines TRBV3-1 (or the pseudogene TRBV3-2) with TRBJ2-3; 8 nucleotides line up with TRBD2. The V segment lost 0 bases and the J segment 8 bases; nucleotides outside the gene matches: 13. The CDR3 is 17 residues long. Germline CDR1 LGHDT, CDR2 YNNKEL (reference sequence). CDR3 protein: CASSQDFRFGAGGTQYF. The CDR3 DNA sequence: TGTGCCAGCAGCCAAGATTTTCGTTTTGGGGCGGGAGGTACGCAGTATTTT.

This rearrangement joins TRBV2 to TRBJ2-1; 12 nucleotides agree with TRBD2. The germline V gene encodes CDR1 SNHLY and CDR2 FYNNEI. The CDR3 length is 14 residues. Trimming at V came to 1 base and at J to 12 bases, leaving 4 bases not matched to a gene. DNA for the CDR3: TGTGCCAGCAGTGAAGGGGCACTAGCGGGAGGGCAGTTCTTC. It specifies CASSEGALAGGQFF.

CDR3: CASGTVFSYEQYV. CDR3 in DNA: TGTGCCAGCGGTACAGTTTTCTCCTACGAGCAGTACGTC. The V gene is TRBV2, the J gene TRBJ2-7; no clear D. This CDR3 spans 13 amino acids. The ends were cut back, 8 bases at V and 0 bases at J, with 11 bases in the middle. The germline gives CDR1 SNHLY, CDR2 FYNNEI.

The chain is built from TRBV24-1 and TRBJ2-6, with D possibly matching TRBD1 (7 bases). V shed 3 bases and J shed 1 base, with 9 bases lying between them. The CDR3 extends over 16 amino acids. Per the germline V gene, CDR1 is KGHDR and CDR2 is SFDVKD. CDR3 sequence reads: CATSDPGGSGANVLTF. For the CDR3, the DNA is TGTGCCACCAGTGATCCAGGGGGGTCTGGGGCCAACGTCCTGACTTTC.

This clone was seen repeatedly, ten times or more. This sequence joins TRBV5-1 and TRBJ1-2; D is undetermined. This CDR3 is built from 13 residues. The V gene's germline CDR1 is SGHRS and CDR2 YFSETQ. V lost 7 bases to trimming and J lost 4 bases, with 14 bases between them. CDR3 region: CASAPVEGYGYTF. Here the CDR3 DNA reads TGCGCCAGCGCCCCGGTGGAGGGCTATGGCTACACCTTC.